What follows describes a single TCR beta chain. What it recognizes is unknown. This specimen belongs to a study of blood T cells in healthy people across ages. Study-level findings and limits: Per million T cells, the diversity of TCR beta decreased roughly linearly as age advanced.

Germline-derived CDR1 and CDR2 are SGDLS and YYNGEE. The CDR3 runs to 14 residues. V was trimmed by 6 bases and J by 5 bases, leaving 17 bases between them. Total RNA extraction produced at least 6 micrograms (per sample) for the study. Primers used in a second PCR of about 6 to 11 cycles were a sample-barcoded 5' primer and a J-beta primer mix. TCRdb ran MiXCR on the 5' RACE reads and lists one entry per CDR3 protein. The sample lists 600,000 to 850,000 distinct CDR3 sequences; 20% to 30% were seen once. In addition, the sample was reused for a study of T cells of mothers and their children. That source adds: The people who donated were a few healthy Caucasian mothers and their six children.

This clonotype originated in a boy younger than 18 in good health. The chain has TRBV9 and TRBJ2-5; TRBD2 is a possible D gene (6 bases). The sequencing sample was made of blood. The CDR3 is CASTKWGVEETQYF. For the CDR3, the DNA is TGTGCCAGCACGAAATGGGGGGTAGAGGAGACCCAGTACTTC.